This T cell receptor (beta chain) originates from a study of human T cells and chemical hapten exposure. TCRdb itself ran the RACE reads through MiXCR, one entry per CDR3 protein. The table includes around 130,000 distinct CDR3 sequences, approximately 9.1% detected once. Stated time point: healthy volunteer bleed at 2 weeks. Sequencing started from total RNA isolated from unfractionated whole blood. The material sequenced was whole blood. This TCR was recovered from a male donor in good health. Some clones in this sample may be carry-over from other donors' samples.

CDR3 sequence (DNA): TGTGCCAGCAGCGTCTACAGGAACCAAGAGACCCAGTACTTC. As protein: CASSVYRNQETQYF. The chain links TRBV7-8 to TRBJ2-5; TRBD1 might be the D (5 bases). CDR3 size: 14 residues. Germline V gene lookup returns CDR1 SGHVS and CDR2 FQNEAQ. The V end was cut by 5 bases, the J end by 0 bases, with 10 bases between.